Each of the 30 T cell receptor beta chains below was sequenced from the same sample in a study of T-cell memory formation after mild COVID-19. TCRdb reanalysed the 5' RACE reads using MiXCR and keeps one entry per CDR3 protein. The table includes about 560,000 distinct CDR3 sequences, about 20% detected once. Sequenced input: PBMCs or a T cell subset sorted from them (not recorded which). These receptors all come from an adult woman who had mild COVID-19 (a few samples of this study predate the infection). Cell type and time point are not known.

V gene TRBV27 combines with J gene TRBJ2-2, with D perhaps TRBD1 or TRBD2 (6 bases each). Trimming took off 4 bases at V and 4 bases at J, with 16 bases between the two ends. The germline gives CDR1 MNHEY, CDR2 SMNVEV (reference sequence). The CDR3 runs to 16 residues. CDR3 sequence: CASSSPMKGGTGELFF. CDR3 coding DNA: TGTGCCAGCAGTTCCCCGATGAAGGGGGGCACCGGGGAGCTGTTTTTT.

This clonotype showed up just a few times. The CDR3 is CASSALDTDTQYF. CDR3 nucleotides: TGTGCCAGCTCAGCGTTGGACACAGATACGCAGTATTTT. This sequence joins TRBV18 and TRBJ2-3; D is unresolved. The CDR3 is 13 residues long. Trimming took 5 bases from V and 2 from J, leaving 8 bases between them. Germline loops: CDR1 KGHSH, CDR2 LQKENI.

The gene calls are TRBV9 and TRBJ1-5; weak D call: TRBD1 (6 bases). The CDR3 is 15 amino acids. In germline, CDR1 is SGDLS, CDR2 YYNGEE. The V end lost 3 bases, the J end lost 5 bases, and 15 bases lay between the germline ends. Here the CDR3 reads CASSDAGVPYQPQHF. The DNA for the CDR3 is TGTGCCAGCAGCGACGCAGGGGTCCCCTATCAGCCCCAGCATTTT.

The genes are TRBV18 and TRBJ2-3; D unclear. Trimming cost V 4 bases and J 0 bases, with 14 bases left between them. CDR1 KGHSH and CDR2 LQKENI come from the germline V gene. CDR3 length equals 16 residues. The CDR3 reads CASSQGQPTSTDTQYF. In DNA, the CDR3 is TGTGCCAGCTCACAAGGGCAACCAACTAGCACAGATACGCAGTATTTT.

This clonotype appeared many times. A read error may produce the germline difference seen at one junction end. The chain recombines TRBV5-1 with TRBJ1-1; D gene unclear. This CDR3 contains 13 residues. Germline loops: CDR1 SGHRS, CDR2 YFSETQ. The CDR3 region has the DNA TGTGCCAGCAGTTTGGGCTCTAACACTGAAGCTTTCTTT. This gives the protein CASSLGSNTEAFF.

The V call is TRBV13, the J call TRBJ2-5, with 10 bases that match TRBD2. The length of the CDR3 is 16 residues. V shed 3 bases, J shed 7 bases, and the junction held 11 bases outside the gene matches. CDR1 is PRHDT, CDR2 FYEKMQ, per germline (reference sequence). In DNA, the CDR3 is TGTGCCAGCAGCTTTAGCGGGAGGCACCCCGTGGGGACCCAGTACTTC. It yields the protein CASSFSGRHPVGTQYF.

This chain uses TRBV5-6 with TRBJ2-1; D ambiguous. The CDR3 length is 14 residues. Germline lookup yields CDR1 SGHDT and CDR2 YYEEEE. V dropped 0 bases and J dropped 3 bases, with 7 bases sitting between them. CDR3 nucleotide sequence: TGTGCCAGCAGCTTGGTTGGGGACTACAATGAGCAGTTCTTC. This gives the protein CASSLVGDYNEQFF.

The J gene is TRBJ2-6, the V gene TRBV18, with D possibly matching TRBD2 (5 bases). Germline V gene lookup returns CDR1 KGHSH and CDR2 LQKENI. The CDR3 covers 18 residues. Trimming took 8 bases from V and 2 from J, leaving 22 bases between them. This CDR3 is CASITRRGLPAGANVLTF. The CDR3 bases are TGTGCCAGCATCACCAGGAGAGGGCTCCCCGCTGGGGCCAACGTCCTGACTTTC.

CDR3 in amino acids: CASSSGLGGSETQYF. CDR3 sequence (DNA): TGTGCCAGCAGCTCAGGCCTCGGGGGTTCGGAGACCCAGTACTTC. J is TRBJ2-5 and V is TRBV7-3, with D possibly TRBD2 on 6 matching bases. The CDR3 contains 15 residues. V gave up 4 bases and J gave up 5 bases, with 17 bases separating them. Germline V lookup: CDR1 SGHTA, CDR2 FQGTGA.

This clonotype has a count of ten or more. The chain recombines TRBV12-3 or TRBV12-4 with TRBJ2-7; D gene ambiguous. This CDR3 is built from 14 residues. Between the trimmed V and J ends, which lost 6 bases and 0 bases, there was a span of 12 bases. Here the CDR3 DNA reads TGTGCCAGCAGCCCTCGAGTCAGCTCCTACGAGCAGTACTTC. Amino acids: CASSPRVSSYEQYF.

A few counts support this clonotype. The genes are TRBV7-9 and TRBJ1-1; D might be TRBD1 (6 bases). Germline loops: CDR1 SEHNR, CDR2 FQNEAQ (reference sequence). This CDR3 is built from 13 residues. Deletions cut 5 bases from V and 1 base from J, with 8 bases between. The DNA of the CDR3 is TGTGCCAGCAGCAAGACAGGGAACACTGAAGCTTTCTTT. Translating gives CASSKTGNTEAFF.

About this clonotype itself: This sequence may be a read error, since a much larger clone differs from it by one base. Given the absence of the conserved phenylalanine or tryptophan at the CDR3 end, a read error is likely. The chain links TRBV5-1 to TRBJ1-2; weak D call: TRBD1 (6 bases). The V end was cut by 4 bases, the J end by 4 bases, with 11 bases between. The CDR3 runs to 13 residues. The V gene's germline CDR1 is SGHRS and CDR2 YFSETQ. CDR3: CASSQGGGYGYTL. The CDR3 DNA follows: TGCGCCAGCAGCCAAGGGGGAGGCTATGGCTACACCTTA.

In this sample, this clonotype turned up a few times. The DNA for the CDR3 is TGCAGCGTTGCGAAGAGGGACAGGCGGACCACTGAAGCTTTCTTT. This encodes CSVAKRDRRTTEAFF. This chain connects TRBV29-1 to TRBJ1-1, with TRBD1 matching 8 bases. Germline loops: CDR1 SQVTM, CDR2 ANQGSEA. The CDR3 consists of 15 residues. The V segment lost 4 bases and the J segment 4 bases; nucleotides outside the gene matches: 11.

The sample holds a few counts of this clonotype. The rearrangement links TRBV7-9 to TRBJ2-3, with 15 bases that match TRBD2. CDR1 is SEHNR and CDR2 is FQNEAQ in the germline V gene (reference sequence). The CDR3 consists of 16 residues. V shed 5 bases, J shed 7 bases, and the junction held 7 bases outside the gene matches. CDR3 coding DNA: TGTGCCAGCAGCCCCCGGACTAGCGGGGGGGCGAATACGCAGTATTTT. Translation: CASSPRTSGGANTQYF.

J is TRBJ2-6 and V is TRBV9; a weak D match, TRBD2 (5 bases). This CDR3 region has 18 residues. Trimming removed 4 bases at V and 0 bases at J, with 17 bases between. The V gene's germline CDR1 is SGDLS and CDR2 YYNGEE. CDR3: CASSPLDSQSSGANVLTF. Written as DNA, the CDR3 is TGTGCCAGCAGCCCACTGGACTCCCAGTCCTCTGGGGCCAACGTCCTGACTTTC. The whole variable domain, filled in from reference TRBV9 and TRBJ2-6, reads DSGVTQTPKHLITATGQRVTLRCSPRSGDLSVYWYQQSLDQGLQFLIQYYNGEERAKGNILERFSAQQFPDLHSELNLSSLELGDSALYFCASSPLDSQSSGANVLTFGAGSRLTVL.

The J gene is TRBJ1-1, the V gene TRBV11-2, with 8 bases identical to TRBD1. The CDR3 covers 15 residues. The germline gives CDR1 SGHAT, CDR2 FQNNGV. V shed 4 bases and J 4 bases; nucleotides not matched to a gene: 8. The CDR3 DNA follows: TGTGCCAGCAGCTCGAGACAGGGGTGGGGCACTGAAGCTTTCTTT. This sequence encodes CASSSRQGWGTEAFF.

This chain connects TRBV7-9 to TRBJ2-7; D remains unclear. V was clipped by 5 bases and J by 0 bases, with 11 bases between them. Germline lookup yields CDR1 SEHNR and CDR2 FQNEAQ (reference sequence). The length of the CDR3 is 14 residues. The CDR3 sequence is CASSPEDISYEQYF. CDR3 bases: TGTGCCAGCAGCCCCGAGGATATCTCCTACGAGCAGTACTTC.

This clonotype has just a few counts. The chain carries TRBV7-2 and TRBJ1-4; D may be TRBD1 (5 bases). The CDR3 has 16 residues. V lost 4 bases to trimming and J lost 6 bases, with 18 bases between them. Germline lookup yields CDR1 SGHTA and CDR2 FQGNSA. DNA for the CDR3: TGTGCCAGCAGCTCTCAAAAGACCCTCAGGGATGAAAAACTGTTTTTT. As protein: CASSSQKTLRDEKLFF.

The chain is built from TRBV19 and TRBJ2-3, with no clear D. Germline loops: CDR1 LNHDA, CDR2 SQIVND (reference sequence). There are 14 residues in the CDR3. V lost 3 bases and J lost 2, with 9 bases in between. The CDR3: CASSIYQFTDTQYF. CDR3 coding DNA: TGTGCCAGTAGTATCTACCAGTTCACAGATACGCAGTATTTT.

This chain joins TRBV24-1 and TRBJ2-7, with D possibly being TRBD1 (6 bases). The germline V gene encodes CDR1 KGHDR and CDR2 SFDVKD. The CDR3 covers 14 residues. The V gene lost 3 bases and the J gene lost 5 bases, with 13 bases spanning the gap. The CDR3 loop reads CATSDPRGNDEQYF. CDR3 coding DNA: TGTGCCACCAGTGATCCGAGGGGGAACGACGAGCAGTACTTC.

The CDR3 DNA sequence: TGTGCCAGGCCTGAGAGGACCAAAAACATTCAGTACTTC. Amino acids: CARPERTKNIQYF. The rearrangement uses TRBV7-3 and TRBJ2-4; D is uncertain. The V and J ends lost 9 bases and 2 bases respectively, with 11 bases between them. This CDR3 has 13 residues. Germline CDR1 is SGHTA and CDR2 is FQGTGA.

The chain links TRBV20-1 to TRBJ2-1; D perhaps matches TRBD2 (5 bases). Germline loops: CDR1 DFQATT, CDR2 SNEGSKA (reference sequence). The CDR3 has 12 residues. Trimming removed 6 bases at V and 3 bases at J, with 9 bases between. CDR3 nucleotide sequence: TGCAGTGCCCTCCGGGACTACAATGAGCAGTTCTTC. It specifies CSALRDYNEQFF.

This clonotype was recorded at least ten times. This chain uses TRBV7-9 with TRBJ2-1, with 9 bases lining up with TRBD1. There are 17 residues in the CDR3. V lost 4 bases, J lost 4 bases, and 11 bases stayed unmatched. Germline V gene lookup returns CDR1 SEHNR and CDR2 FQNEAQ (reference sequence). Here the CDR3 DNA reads TGTGCCAGCAGCTCTACCAGGACGGGACAGGGTTACAATGAGCAGTTCTTC. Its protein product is CASSSTRTGQGYNEQFF.

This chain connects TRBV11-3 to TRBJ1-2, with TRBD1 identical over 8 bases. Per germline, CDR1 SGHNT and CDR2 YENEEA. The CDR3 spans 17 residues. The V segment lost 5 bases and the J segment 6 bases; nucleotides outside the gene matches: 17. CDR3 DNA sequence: TGTGCCAGCAGCCTGGGACAGGCCAAGGACACGGTGGATGGCTACACCTTC. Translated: CASSLGQAKDTVDGYTF. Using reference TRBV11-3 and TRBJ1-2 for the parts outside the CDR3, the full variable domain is EAGVVQSPRYKIIEKKQPVAFWCNPISGHNTLYWYLQNLGQGPELLIRYENEEAVDDSQLPKDRFSAERLKGVDSTLKIQPAELGDSAVYLCASSLGQAKDTVDGYTFGSGTRLTVV.

The CDR3 coding sequence is TGTGCCAGCAGTGAATTACCCAGCGGACGGTTCTTC. Protein product: CASSELPSGRFF. V gene TRBV25-1 combines with J gene TRBJ2-1; possibly TRBD2 for D (5 bases). Germline lookup yields CDR1 MGHDK and CDR2 SYGVNS. Deletions cut 1 base from V and 15 bases from J, with 13 bases between. The CDR3 spans 12 residues.

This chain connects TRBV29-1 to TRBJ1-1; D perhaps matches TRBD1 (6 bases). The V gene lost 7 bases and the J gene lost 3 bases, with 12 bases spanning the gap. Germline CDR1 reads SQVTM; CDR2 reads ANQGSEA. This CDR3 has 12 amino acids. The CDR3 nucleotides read TGCAGCGGAAGACAGGTCTACACTGAAGCTTTCTTT. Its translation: CSGRQVYTEAFF. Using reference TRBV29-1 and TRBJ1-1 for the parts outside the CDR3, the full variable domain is SAVISQKPSRDICQRGTSLTIQCQVDSQVTMMFWYRQQPGQSLTLIATANQGSEATYESGFVIDKFPISRPNLTFSTLTVSNMSPEDSSIYLCSGRQVYTEAFFGQGTRLTVV.

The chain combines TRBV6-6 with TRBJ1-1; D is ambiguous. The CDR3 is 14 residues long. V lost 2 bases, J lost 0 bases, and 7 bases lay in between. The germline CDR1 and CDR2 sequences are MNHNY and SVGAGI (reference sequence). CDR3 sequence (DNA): TGTGCCAGCAGTTACAGTCTAATGAACACTGAAGCTTTCTTT. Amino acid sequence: CASSYSLMNTEAFF.

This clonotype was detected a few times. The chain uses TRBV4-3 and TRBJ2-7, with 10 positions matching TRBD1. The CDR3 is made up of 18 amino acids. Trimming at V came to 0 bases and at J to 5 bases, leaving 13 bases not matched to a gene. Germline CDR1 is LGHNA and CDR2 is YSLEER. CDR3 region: CASSQDKNGWDRGDEQYF. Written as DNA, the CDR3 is TGCGCCAGCAGCCAAGATAAGAATGGGTGGGACAGGGGCGACGAGCAGTACTTC.

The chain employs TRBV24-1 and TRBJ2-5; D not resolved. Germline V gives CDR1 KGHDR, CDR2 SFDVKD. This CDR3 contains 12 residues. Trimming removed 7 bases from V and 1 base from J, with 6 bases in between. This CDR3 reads CATRGLQETQYF. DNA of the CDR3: TGTGCCACCAGGGGTCTCCAAGAGACCCAGTACTTC.

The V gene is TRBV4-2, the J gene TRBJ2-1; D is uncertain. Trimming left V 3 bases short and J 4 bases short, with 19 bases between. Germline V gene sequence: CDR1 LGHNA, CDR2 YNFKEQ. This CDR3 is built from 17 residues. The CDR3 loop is CASSHPRAVSTYNEQFF. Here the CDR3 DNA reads TGTGCCAGCAGCCACCCCCGTGCGGTCTCAACGTACAATGAGCAGTTCTTC.